This T cell receptor beta chain was profiled in a study of T-cell reconstitution after alpha-beta-depleted transplantation in children. General study findings and limits: Surviving thymic progenitors and recipient T cells were the source of high TCRbeta diversity at day 60 in some patients. The origin of alpha-beta T cells about two months after transplant was reportedly several hundred expanded graft clones. From newly produced T cells came most of the T-cell counts and diversity one year after transplant.

TCRbeta library construction was performed incorporating unique molecular identifiers. TCRdb called the PCR reads again in MiXCR, with one record for every CDR3 protein. The sample has roughly 790,000 distinct CDR3 sequences; under 20% are singletons. The CDR3 loop spans 14 amino acids. V gave up 1 base and J gave up 2 bases, with 5 bases separating them. This clonotype has a count of ten or more. Its antigen remains unidentified. This receptor was identified in a male patient under 18 who had a stem cell transplant for acute lymphoblastic leukemia, so the T cells may come from the graft donor. The chain joins TRBV12-3 or TRBV12-4 to TRBJ2-2; no definite D call. This material consisted of PBMCs, mostly from graft donor cells, taken 360 days after TCRalphabeta/CD19-depleted stem cell transplant. The CDR3 is CASSLELNTGELFF. CDR3 nucleotides: TGTGCCAGCAGTTTAGAACTTAACACCGGGGAGCTGTTTTTT.